These T cell receptor beta chains were read from a single sample in a study of Ad26.COV2.S vaccination and SARS-CoV-2 variants. TCRdb's copy holds only in-frame clones and misses some; the assay was immunoSEQ multiplex PCR. The sample gives roughly 460,000 clones, about nine tenths of which show up once; about 1.7% is in the top ten. The sample here was peripheral blood, taken in a trial of Ad26.COV2.S vaccine versus placebo. All receptors derive from a person between 18 and 60 years old who received the Ad26.COV2.S COVID-19 vaccine or a placebo. Both conserved end residues are part of each CDR3. D genes are given only for firm matches. Rows give clone size only sometimes, using once, few, many, or a class for an expanded clone.

v_call,clone_size,j_call,d_call,cdr3_aa,cdr3_nt
TRBV10-3,.,TRBJ2-1,.,CATIPGPFAPLRFF,TGTGCCACCATCCCAGGACCCTTTGCTCCCCTTAGGTTCTTC
TRBV6-5,.,TRBJ1-1,.,CASSYLSNTEAFF,TGTGCCAGCAGTTACCTATCGAACACTGAAGCTTTCTTT
TRBV6-6,.,TRBJ1-2,.,CASSPRTGNGYTF,TGTGCCAGCAGCCCCCGGACGGGGAATGGCTACACCTTC
TRBV5-4,.,TRBJ2-3,TRBD2,CASSLSRTSGATSDTQYF,TGTGCCAGCAGCTTATCCCGGACTAGCGGGGCCACCTCAGATACGCAGTATTTT
TRBV7-7,.,TRBJ2-7,.,CASSLGQFSEQYF,TGTGCTAGCAGCTTAGGACAGTTCAGCGAGCAGTACTTC
TRBV3-1/TRBV3-2,.,TRBJ1-5,.,CASSQDGGRYQPQHF,TGTGCCAGCAGCCAAGATGGTGGGCGGTATCAGCCCCAGCATTTT
TRBV30,once,TRBJ1-1,.,CAWMYSGTEAFF,TGTGCCTGGATGTATTCGGGAACTGAAGCTTTCTTT
TRBV4-2,.,TRBJ1-2,TRBD1,CASSTSLRDRDYGYTF,TGTGCCAGCAGCACCTCACTCCGGGACAGGGACTATGGCTACACCTTC
TRBV3-1/TRBV3-2,.,TRBJ1-6,.,CASSQVTRGIISPLHF,TGTGCCAGCAGCCAAGTGACTAGGGGGATAATTTCACCCCTCCACTTT
TRBV25-1,.,TRBJ2-3,.,CASSEQRQIWSTDTQYF,TGTGCCAGCAGTGAACAAAGACAGATTTGGTCGACAGATACGCAGTATTTT
TRBV4-3,.,TRBJ1-1,TRBD1,CASSRDSLNTEAFF,TGCGCCAGCAGCCGGGACAGCTTGAACACTGAAGCTTTCTTT
TRBV2,.,TRBJ1-2,.,CASSSGASIYGYTF,TGTGCCAGCAGCTCAGGGGCTAGCATCTATGGCTACACCTTC
TRBV12-3/TRBV12-4,.,TRBJ1-1,.,CASSSMGSTEAFF,TGTGCCAGCAGTTCTATGGGGAGCACTGAAGCTTTCTTT
TRBV28,.,TRBJ2-5,.,CASSLGRRQETQYF,TGTGCCAGCAGCCTCGGGAGACGGCAAGAGACCCAGTACTTC
TRBV10-2,.,TRBJ2-7,.,CASSGGSPREQYF,TGCGCCAGCAGTGGGGGCTCTCCTAGGGAGCAGTACTTC
TRBV28,.,TRBJ1-5,TRBD1,CASTPGQANNQPQHF,TGTGCCAGCACACCGGGACAGGCGAACAATCAGCCCCAGCATTTT
TRBV15,.,TRBJ1-1,TRBD1,CATSAAGTGNTEAFF,TGTGCCACCAGCGCCGCCGGGACAGGGAACACTGAAGCTTTCTTT
TRBV6-1,.,TRBJ1-4,.,CASSDYGPVGEKLFF,TGTGCCAGCAGTGATTATGGGCCAGTTGGTGAAAAACTGTTTTTT
TRBV10-1,once,TRBJ2-2,.,CASRAGVGGNTGELFF,TGCGCCAGCCGTGCAGGGGTCGGTGGTAACACCGGGGAGCTGTTTTTT
TRBV2,few,TRBJ1-1,TRBD1,CASRKGQGMNTEAFF,TGTGCCAGCAGGAAGGGACAGGGAATGAACACTGAAGCTTTCTTT
TRBV18,.,TRBJ1-1,.,CASSPPSGRGGTEAFF,TGTGCCAGCTCACCACCGAGCGGGCGGGGGGGCACTGAAGCTTTCTTT
TRBV7-2,.,TRBJ2-2,TRBD1,CASSAYLGQYTGELFF,TGTGCCAGCAGCGCCTACTTGGGACAGTACACCGGGGAGCTGTTTTTT
TRBV12-3/TRBV12-4,.,TRBJ1-5,.,CASSPRGAQPQHF,TGTGCCAGCAGCCCCCGTGGGGCTCAGCCCCAGCATTTT
TRBV6-6,few,TRBJ1-2,.,CASSYNPSTDYGYTF,TGTGCCAGCAGTTACAATCCGTCGACAGACTATGGCTACACCTTC
TRBV11-3,once,TRBJ2-1,.,CASSSMWGNEQFF,TGTGCCAGCAGCTCCATGTGGGGCAATGAGCAGTTCTTC
TRBV6-5,.,TRBJ2-2,TRBD1,CASSYAGQGLGELFF,TGTGCCAGCAGTTACGCAGGACAGGGGCTCGGGGAGCTGTTTTTT
TRBV6-6,.,TRBJ2-5,TRBD1,CASSHRGQETQYF,TGTGCCAGCAGTCACAGGGGGCAAGAGACCCAGTACTTC
TRBV19,.,TRBJ1-5,.,CALDPNQPQHF,TGTGCCTTGGACCCGAATCAGCCCCAGCATTTT
TRBV6-5,.,TRBJ2-2,.,CASRAQETGELFF,TGTGCCAGCAGAGCCCAGGAGACCGGGGAGCTGTTTTTT
TRBV10-3,once,TRBJ2-4,.,CAISANKGNIQYF,TGTGCCATCAGTGCTAACAAAGGAAACATTCAGTACTTC
TRBV7-9,.,TRBJ1-6,.,CASSLKTRGANSPLHF,TGTGCCAGCAGCTTAAAGACGCGGGGTGCTAATTCACCCCTCCACTTT
TRBV5-1,.,TRBJ2-1,TRBD2,CASSLLAGASNEQFF,TGCGCCAGCAGCTTACTAGCGGGAGCGTCTAATGAGCAGTTCTTC
TRBV30,.,TRBJ2-2,TRBD1,CAWRRDSHTGELFF,TGTGCCTGGAGGAGGGACAGCCACACCGGGGAGCTGTTTTTT
TRBV30,.,TRBJ1-4,.,CAWSVTLSLRSNEKLFF,TGTGCCTGGAGTGTAACGTTATCGTTGCGGTCTAATGAAAAACTGTTTTTT
TRBV7-9,.,TRBJ2-3,.,CASSPPWGAADTQYF,TGTGCCAGCAGTCCTCCGTGGGGAGCGGCAGATACGCAGTATTTT
TRBV5-1,.,TRBJ1-2,.,CASSLNPRTIANYGYTF,TGCGCCAGCAGCTTAAACCCTAGGACAATCGCTAACTATGGCTACACCTTC
TRBV6-1,.,TRBJ1-1,.,CASSEIGRNTEAFF,TGTGCCAGCAGTGAAATAGGGCGGAACACTGAAGCTTTCTTT
TRBV6-5,.,TRBJ2-3,.,CASLGGTTQYF,TGTGCCAGCCTTGGGGGGACGACGCAGTATTTT
TRBV18,.,TRBJ2-7,TRBD1,CASSPPLQGILPYEQYF,TGTGCCAGCTCACCACCTCTACAGGGGATTCTTCCCTACGAGCAGTACTTC
TRBV6-2/TRBV6-3,.,TRBJ2-5,TRBD2,CASSPPSGGVVGETQYF,TGTGCCAGCAGTCCCCCTAGCGGGGGGGTGGTTGGAGAGACCCAGTACTTC
TRBV27,few,TRBJ2-7,.,CASRDSDRPTSYEQYF,TGTGCCAGCCGAGATTCCGACAGACCCACCTCCTACGAGCAGTACTTC
TRBV7-9,once,TRBJ2-7,TRBD2,CASSLAGGNYEQYF,TGTGCCAGCAGCTTAGCCGGGGGGAATTACGAGCAGTACTTC
TRBV24-1,.,TRBJ1-1,TRBD1,CASQGVGTEAFF,TGTGCCAGTCAGGGGGTCGGAACTGAAGCTTTCTTT
TRBV5-1,.,TRBJ1-2,.,CASSLSVPSGGGYTF,TGCGCCAGCAGCTTGTCCGTTCCTAGTGGGGGCGGCTACACCTTC
TRBV20-1,.,TRBJ1-1,.,CSASFLNTEAFF,TGCAGTGCTAGTTTTCTGAACACTGAAGCTTTCTTT
TRBV19,few,TRBJ1-2,TRBD1,CASSIEGQEHYGYTF,TGTGCCAGTAGTATAGAAGGACAGGAACACTATGGCTACACCTTC
TRBV9,.,TRBJ2-1,TRBD2,CASSAGTSGNYEQFF,TGTGCCAGCAGCGCTGGGACTAGCGGGAACTATGAGCAGTTCTTC
TRBV11-3,once,TRBJ2-4,.,CASSPRAKNIQYF,TGTGCCAGCAGCCCTCGAGCCAAAAACATTCAGTACTTC
TRBV3-1/TRBV3-2,few,TRBJ1-1,.,CASSQEWGNTEAFF,TGTGCCAGCAGCCAAGAGTGGGGGAACACTGAAGCTTTCTTT
TRBV20-1,.,TRBJ2-7,.,CSARPLYEQYF,TGCAGTGCTCGGCCCCTTTACGAGCAGTACTTC
TRBV7-9,.,TRBJ1-6,.,CASSVTSPTGGNSPLHF,TGTGCCAGCAGCGTTACCTCTCCGACAGGCGGTAATTCACCCCTCCACTTT
TRBV6-4,.,TRBJ1-2,TRBD1,CASSEAAGGYGYTF,TGTGCCAGCAGTGAAGCGGCAGGGGGCTATGGCTACACCTTC
TRBV9,.,TRBJ2-2,.,CASSVTGTTGELFF,TGTGCCAGCAGCGTTACAGGGACCACCGGGGAGCTGTTTTTT
TRBV4-2,once,TRBJ2-6,.,CASSPSRAGANVLTF,TGTGCCAGCAGCCCCAGCCGGGCTGGGGCCAACGTCCTGACTTTC
TRBV30,.,TRBJ2-1,TRBD2,CAWRGGLAIEQFF,TGTGCCTGGAGGGGAGGACTAGCCATTGAGCAGTTCTTC
TRBV19,.,TRBJ1-5,.,CASSIWEQPQHF,TGTGCCAGTAGTATCTGGGAACAGCCCCAGCATTTT
TRBV7-2,.,TRBJ1-2,.,CASSLVSQSYGYTF,TGTGCCAGCAGCTTAGTTTCTCAGTCCTATGGCTACACCTTC